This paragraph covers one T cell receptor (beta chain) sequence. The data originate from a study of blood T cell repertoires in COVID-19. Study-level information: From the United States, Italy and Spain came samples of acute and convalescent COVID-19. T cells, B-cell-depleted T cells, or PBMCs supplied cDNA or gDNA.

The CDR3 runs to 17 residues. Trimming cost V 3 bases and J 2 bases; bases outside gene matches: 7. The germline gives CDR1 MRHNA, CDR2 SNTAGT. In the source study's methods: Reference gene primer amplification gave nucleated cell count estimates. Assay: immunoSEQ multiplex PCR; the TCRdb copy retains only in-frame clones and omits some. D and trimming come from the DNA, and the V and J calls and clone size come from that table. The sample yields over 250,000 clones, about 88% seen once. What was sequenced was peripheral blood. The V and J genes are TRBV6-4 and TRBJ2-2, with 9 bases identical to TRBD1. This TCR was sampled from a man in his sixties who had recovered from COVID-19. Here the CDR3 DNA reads TGTGCCAGCAGTGATAGACCGGGACAGGGAAACACCGGGGAGCTGTTTTTT. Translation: CASSDRPGQGNTGELFF.